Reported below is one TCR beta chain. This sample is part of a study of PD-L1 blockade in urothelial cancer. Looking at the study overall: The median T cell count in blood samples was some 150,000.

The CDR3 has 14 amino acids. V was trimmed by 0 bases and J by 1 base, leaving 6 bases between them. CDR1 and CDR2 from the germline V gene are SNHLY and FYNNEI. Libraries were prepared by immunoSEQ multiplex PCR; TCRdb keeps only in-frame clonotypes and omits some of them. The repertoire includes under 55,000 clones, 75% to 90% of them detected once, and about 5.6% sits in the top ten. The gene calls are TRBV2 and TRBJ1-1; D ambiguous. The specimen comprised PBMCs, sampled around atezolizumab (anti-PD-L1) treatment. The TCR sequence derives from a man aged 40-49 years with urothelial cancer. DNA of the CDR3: TGTGCCAGCAGTGAAGCCCACAAGAACACTGAAGCTTTCTTT. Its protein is CASSEAHKNTEAFF.